These 8 T cell receptor beta chains were all obtained from the same sample, sequenced in a study of vaccination and CD4 T cells after COVID-19. Oncomine TCR Beta short-read sequencing was applied to DNA from cultured CD4+ T cells. TCRdb re-called the PCR reads through MiXCR, storing one row per CDR3 protein. The table has approximately 20,000 distinct CDR3 sequences, under 75% seen once; the top ten hold roughly 9.4%. The antigens of these receptors remain unknown. The treatment: roughly ten-day PBMC culture with coronavirus spike peptide pools or control peptides (ViraFEST assay). Sequenced material: CD4+ T cells from blood, cultured in vitro. These receptors all come from a human donor who had recovered from COVID-19.

The chain uses TRBV7-9 and TRBJ2-7; maybe TRBD1 (5 bases). Germline values: CDR1 SEHNR, CDR2 FQNEAQ (reference sequence). This CDR3 contains 12 residues. The germline V and J ends were trimmed by 6 bases and 4 bases, with 10 bases remaining between them. For the CDR3, the DNA is TGTGCCAGCAGTCAGGGCCTTTACGAGCAGTACTTC. Protein sequence: CASSQGLYEQYF.

The chain has TRBV12-3 or TRBV12-4 and TRBJ1-2, with a possible D match to TRBD1 (5 bases). V was trimmed by 5 bases and J by 0 bases, leaving 13 bases between them. This CDR3 region has 15 residues. The CDR3 sequence is CASSKDRVSNYGYTF. DNA for the CDR3: TGTGCCAGCAGTAAAGACAGAGTCTCTAACTATGGCTACACCTTC.

The chain uses TRBV6-1 and TRBJ2-1, with 12 bases fitting TRBD2. CDR1 is MNHNS and CDR2 is SASEGT in the germline V gene. V shed 8 bases and J 8 bases; nucleotides not matched to a gene: 7. The CDR3 extends over 14 amino acids. In DNA form, the CDR3 reads TGTGCCAGCCGACTAGCGGGAGCTTATGATGAGCAGTTCTTC. Protein sequence: CASRLAGAYDEQFF.

A single count supports this clonotype. Compared with germline, one end of the junction differs, possibly owing to a read error. V and J are TRBV28 and TRBJ1-2; D is unresolved. The length of the CDR3 is 13 residues. Looked up from germline, CDR1 is MDHEN and CDR2 is SYDVKM. The CDR3 DNA reads TGTGCCAGCAGTTCCCAGACCATTTTTGTCTGTGGTTTC. It specifies CASSSQTIFVCGF.

DNA for the CDR3: TGCAGTGCTAGGGCCGGCAACTTGAACACTGAAGCTTTCTTT. This codes for CSARAGNLNTEAFF. V and J are TRBV20-1 and TRBJ1-1; the D is unclear. The CDR3 runs to 14 residues. Germline CDR1 and CDR2: DFQATT and SNEGSKA (reference sequence). V was clipped by 3 bases and J by 0 bases, with 11 bases between them.

V is TRBV6-2 or TRBV6-3 and J is TRBJ1-1, with a weak D call TRBD1 (5 bases). V shed 0 bases and J shed 1 base, with 9 bases lying between them. This CDR3 contains 15 residues. Germline V lookup: CDR1 MNHEY, CDR2 SVGEGT. CDR3 sequence reads: CASSYSGRGNTEAFF. The DNA of the CDR3 is TGTGCCAGCAGTTACTCGGGTAGGGGGAACACTGAAGCTTTCTTT.

This clonotype has just a few counts. The chain couples TRBV6-2 or TRBV6-3 to TRBJ2-7; D unresolved. CDR1 is MNHEY, CDR2 SVGEGT, per germline. Trimming pared 6 bases from V and 3 bases from J, leaving 15 bases between. This CDR3 comprises 14 residues. In DNA form, the CDR3 reads TGTGCCAGCAGCGGCCTTAGCAGAAACTACGAGCAGTACTTC. Protein: CASSGLSRNYEQYF.

This clonotype has just a few counts. This chain uses TRBV20-1 with TRBJ1-1; 10 nucleotides line up with TRBD1. There are 16 residues in the CDR3. With 7 bases clipped from V and 0 bases from J, the junction kept 11 bases outside the gene matches. Germline V gene data show CDR1 as DFQATT and CDR2 as SNEGSKA (reference sequence). The CDR3 nucleotides read TGCAGTGAAAGACCGGGACAGGGGATTCTGAACACTGAAGCTTTCTTT. Its translation: CSERPGQGILNTEAFF.